This T cell receptor beta chain was sequenced in a study of blood T cell repertoires in COVID-19. Study details: T cells, B-cell-depleted T cells, or PBMCs provided the cDNA or gDNA that served as material.

Repertoires were generated with immunoSEQ multiplex PCR, while TCRdb's copy carries only in-frame clones and drops some. The sample includes some 200,000 clones, 70% to 90% seen only once; the top ten take approximately 6.1%. The ends lost 4 bases at V and 5 bases at J; junction bases unmatched: 8. Germline V lookup: CDR1 SGHTA, CDR2 FQGNSA. This CDR3 spans 16 amino acids. The sample taken for sequencing was peripheral blood. The TCR sequence derives from a man at least 80 years old with acute or convalescent COVID-19. This chain joins TRBV7-2 and TRBJ1-5; 10 bases fit TRBD1. The CDR3 protein is CASSSTPGQGYQPQHF. In nucleotides, the CDR3 is TGTGCCAGCAGCTCTACACCGGGACAGGGGTATCAGCCCCAGCATTTT.